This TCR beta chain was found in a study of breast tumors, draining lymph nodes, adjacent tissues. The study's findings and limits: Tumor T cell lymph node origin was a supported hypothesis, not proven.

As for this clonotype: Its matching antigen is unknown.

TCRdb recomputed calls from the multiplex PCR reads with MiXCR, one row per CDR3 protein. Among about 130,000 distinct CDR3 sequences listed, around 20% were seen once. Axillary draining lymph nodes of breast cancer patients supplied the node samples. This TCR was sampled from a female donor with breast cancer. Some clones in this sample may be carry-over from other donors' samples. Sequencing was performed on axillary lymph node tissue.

CDR3 residues: CASSVPPGGETQYF. The CDR3 DNA follows: TGTGCCAGCAGTGTCCCCCCCGGGGGAGAGACCCAGTACTTC. The genes are TRBV6-1 and TRBJ2-5; a weak D match, TRBD2 (6 bases). The CDR3 has 14 residues. Germline assignment: CDR1 MNHNS and CDR2 SASEGT. Trimming shortened V by 4 bases and J by 4 bases, and 13 bases separated the two germline ends.